The 6 T cell receptor beta chains below were found in one sample sequenced in a study of beta chain features in type 1 diabetes. Expressed TCRB transcripts were sequenced after all isolated RNA was converted to cDNA. Profiling relied on immunoSEQ multiplex PCR, and the TCRdb table lists in-frame clones only, not all of them. The data contain about 360,000 clones, around an eighth of them singletons. Sequenced input: naive CD4+ T cells from blood. These receptors came from a man aged 18 to 29 in good health.

This clone showed up just a few times. CDR3 region: CASSLELADTDTQYF. The CDR3 nucleotides read TGTGCCAGCAGCTTGGAGCTAGCCGACACAGATACGCAGTATTTT. The chain combines TRBV5-4 with TRBJ2-3; D possibly corresponds to TRBD2 (5 bases). Germline CDR1 reads SGHNT; CDR2 reads YYREEE (reference sequence). The CDR3 extends over 15 amino acids. Trimming cost V 0 bases and J 2 bases, with 10 bases left between them.

J is TRBJ2-5 and V is TRBV6-5; 7 bases fit TRBD1. The CDR3 has 13 amino acids. V lost 7 bases, J lost 3 bases, and 5 bases stayed unmatched. Germline V lookup: CDR1 MNHEY, CDR2 SVGAGI. The CDR3 sequence: CASNRDREETQYF. The CDR3 DNA follows: TGTGCCAGCAACCGGGACAGAGAAGAGACCCAGTACTTC.

This clone was detected only a few times. The chain combines TRBV30 with TRBJ2-2; D possibly corresponds to TRBD1 (5 bases). Per the germline V gene, CDR1 is GTSNPN and CDR2 is SVGIG (reference sequence). This CDR3 spans 14 amino acids. Trimming removed 0 bases from V and 3 bases from J, with 8 bases in between. CDR3 nucleotide sequence: TGTGCCTGGAGTGTACGACAGTACACCGGGGAGCTGTTTTTT. It yields the protein CAWSVRQYTGELFF.

J is TRBJ1-2 and V is TRBV28, with TRBD1 identical over 10 bases. CDR1 and CDR2 from the germline V gene are MDHEN and SYDVKM. The V and J ends lost 3 bases and 9 bases, in that order; junction bases with no gene match: 10. This CDR3 is built from 15 residues. CDR3 sequence reads: CASSLVGTGAPSYTF. CDR3 nucleotide sequence: TGTGCCAGCAGTTTGGTAGGGACAGGGGCGCCTAGCTACACCTTC.

The chain's CDR3 is CASGRRTYTDTQYF. The CDR3 DNA reads as TGTGCCAGCGGGAGGCGGACCTACACAGATACGCAGTATTTT. This chain joins TRBV6-5 and TRBJ2-3; D perhaps matches TRBD2 (6 bases). The V gene's germline CDR1 is MNHEY and CDR2 SVGAGI. Trimming stripped 8 bases from V and 2 bases from J, with 14 bases between. The CDR3 covers 14 residues.

J is TRBJ2-1 and V is TRBV28; D remains unclear. The CDR3 contains 12 residues. Germline loops: CDR1 MDHEN, CDR2 SYDVKM. Trimming stripped 2 bases from V and 10 bases from J, with 9 bases between. The CDR3 is CASSLRQAEQFF. For the CDR3, the DNA is TGTGCCAGCAGTTTAAGGCAGGCAGAGCAGTTCTTC. The variable domain in full, with the rest retrieved from reference TRBV28 and TRBJ2-1, is DVKVTQSSRYLVKRTGEKVFLECVQDMDHENMFWYRQDPGLGLRLIYFSYDVKMKEKGDIPEGYSVSREKKERFSLILESASTNQTSMYLCASSLRQAEQFFGPGTRLTVL.